This T cell receptor (beta chain) was sequenced during a study of blood T cell repertoires in COVID-19. At the level of the study: Acute-phase and convalescent COVID-19 samples originated in the United States, Italy and Spain.

Individuals aged roughly 18 to 95 years were recruited from 24 US areas. Donors were grouped by their self-reported clinical history. Per the study methods: Estimates of nucleated cell counts were drawn from the amplification of reference gene primers. The data were produced by immunoSEQ multiplex PCR, yet TCRdb's version contains in-frame clones alone and is incomplete. The V and J calls and clone size are taken from that table; D and trimming were inferred from the DNA. Altogether 150,000 to 200,000 clones are present, around 76% being singletons, with the ten largest covering about 17%. Sequencing was carried out using PBMCs or T cells enriched from blood (not recorded which). The sequence derives from a woman aged 50 to 60 with acute COVID-19.

Here the CDR3 DNA reads TGTGCCAGCAGTCCCGGGACAGCCTACGAGCAGTACGTC. Amino acids: CASSPGTAYEQYV. The chain carries TRBV6-5 and TRBJ2-7; 7 bases fit TRBD1. Germline-derived CDR1 and CDR2 are MNHEY and SVGAGI. The CDR3 is 13 amino acids. Trimming removed 5 bases from V and 2 bases from J; junction bases left unmatched: 3.